The 20 T cell receptor beta chains below all came from one sample that was sequenced in a study of blood T cell repertoires in COVID-19. The data were produced by immunoSEQ multiplex PCR, yet TCRdb's version contains in-frame clones alone and is incomplete. This table holds hundreds of thousands of clones, over 75% found once. The sequenced sample was PBMCs or T cells enriched from blood (not recorded which). The origin of the receptors is a man aged 40-49 years who had recovered from COVID-19.

V usage is TRBV30 and J usage is TRBJ1-1, with D possibly being TRBD1 (5 bases). CDR3 length equals 11 residues. Trimming shortened V by 7 bases and J by 1 base, and 7 bases separated the two germline ends. CDR1 and CDR2 from the germline V gene are GTSNPN and SVGIG (reference sequence). CDR3 sequence reads: CASDRNTEAFF. In DNA form, the CDR3 reads TGTGCCTCCGACAGGAACACTGAAGCTTTCTTT. Complete variable domain (other parts from reference TRBV30 and TRBJ1-1): SQTIHQWPATLVQPVGSPLSLECTVEGTSNPNLYWYRQAAGRGLQLLFYSVGIGQISSEVPQNLSASRPQDRQFILSSKKLLLSDSGFYLCASDRNTEAFFGQGTRLTVV.

This clone has more than one count but fewer than ten. This chain connects TRBV6-6 to TRBJ1-2; 9 positions match TRBD1. V lost 6 bases and J lost 0; bases outside the gene matches: 5. Germline V lookup: CDR1 MNHNY, CDR2 SVGAGI (reference sequence). The CDR3 consists of 15 residues. In nucleotides, the CDR3 is TGTGCCAGCAGGCCGGGACAGGGATCTAACTATGGCTACACCTTC. Encoded protein: CASRPGQGSNYGYTF.

The chain has TRBV6-6 and TRBJ2-7; 7 bases map to TRBD2. The CDR3 contains 16 residues. Germline V CDR1 and CDR2: MNHNY, SVGAGI (reference sequence). V dropped 5 bases and J dropped 2; count of bases not matched to a gene: 12. The CDR3 bases are TGTGCCAGCAGTCCCCCCATCCGGGGGGTAACCTACGAGCAGTACTTC. It encodes CASSPPIRGVTYEQYF.

The rearrangement uses TRBV5-1 and TRBJ2-7; the D gene is possibly TRBD2 (6 bases). Germline assignment: CDR1 SGHRS and CDR2 YFSETQ. V shed 1 base and J shed 2 bases, with 16 bases lying between them. The CDR3 has 16 residues. CDR3 region: CASSLRSASAAYEQYF. DNA for the CDR3: TGCGCCAGCAGCTTGAGGTCGGCTAGCGCTGCCTACGAGCAGTACTTC.

DNA of the CDR3: TGTGCCAGCAGCCGGGACAAACCACAACGCACAGATACGCAGTATTTT. This sequence encodes CASSRDKPQRTDTQYF. The chain combines TRBV5-6 with TRBJ2-3, with a weak D call TRBD1 (6 bases). Trimming left V 4 bases short and J 1 base short, with 16 bases between. The germline V gene has CDR1 SGHDT and CDR2 YYEEEE. The CDR3 runs to 16 residues.

The chain recombines TRBV2 with TRBJ1-2; 8 nucleotides match TRBD1. V was pared by 5 bases and J by 5 bases, with 7 bases of the junction left unmatched. CDR1 SNHLY and CDR2 FYNNEI come from the germline V gene. This CDR3 region has 14 residues. CDR3 protein: CASSLIQGAYGYTF. CDR3 DNA sequence: TGTGCCAGCAGTTTGATCCAGGGGGCGTATGGCTACACCTTC.

This clone was picked up many times. This chain uses TRBV2 with TRBJ2-4, with D possibly TRBD1 on 6 matching bases. Germline V gene data show CDR1 as SNHLY and CDR2 as FYNNEI. Between the trimmed V and J ends, which lost 4 bases and 2 bases, there was a span of 12 bases. This CDR3 contains 15 residues. The CDR3 DNA follows: TGTGCCAGCAGTGGGGGGCAAGTCACCAAAAACATTCAGTACTTC. Its translation: CASSGGQVTKNIQYF.

This clone appeared a few times. V gene TRBV2 combines with J gene TRBJ2-1; TRBD2 aligns across 8 bases. The V and J ends lost 4 bases and 9 bases, in that order; junction bases with no gene match: 5. From germline, CDR1 is SNHLY and CDR2 FYNNEI. The CDR3 has 13 amino acids. The CDR3 DNA reads TGTGCCAGCAGTGGGTCTAGCGGGTTTGAGCAGTTCTTC. This gives the protein CASSGSSGFEQFF.

V is TRBV10-3 and J is TRBJ2-1; 7 bases line up with TRBD2. Germline loops: CDR1 ENHRY, CDR2 SYGVKD. The CDR3 sequence is 15 residues long. Trimming took 7 bases from V and 5 from J; bases not matched to a gene: 11. CDR3 sequence reads: CAIKGSSGDHNEQFF. In DNA form, the CDR3 reads TGTGCCATCAAGGGGTCCAGCGGGGATCACAATGAGCAGTTCTTC.

The CDR3 reads CASSVAVGSSYEQYF. Written as DNA, the CDR3 is TGTGCCAGCAGCGTAGCTGTTGGTAGCTCCTACGAGCAGTACTTC. V gene TRBV9 combines with J gene TRBJ2-7; D gene ambiguous. Germline assignment: CDR1 SGDLS and CDR2 YYNGEE. This CDR3 has 15 amino acids. V was cut by 0 bases and J by 0 bases, with 10 bases left in between.

V usage is TRBV13 and J usage is TRBJ1-2; 8 nucleotides align to TRBD1. With 5 bases clipped from V and 6 bases from J, the junction kept 14 bases outside the gene matches. The CDR3 has 16 residues. Germline V lookup: CDR1 PRHDT, CDR2 FYEKMQ (reference sequence). The chain's CDR3 is CASSLGTGGGKDGYTF. Written as DNA, the CDR3 is TGTGCCAGCAGCCTGGGGACAGGTGGTGGGAAGGATGGCTACACCTTC. The complete variable domain, with remaining parts taken from reference TRBV13 and TRBJ1-2, reads AAGVIQSPRHLIKEKRETATLKCYPIPRHDTVYWYQQGPGQDPQFLISFYEKMQSDKGSIPDRFSAQQFSDYHSELNMSSLELGDSALYFCASSLGTGGGKDGYTFGSGTRLTVV.

The chain links TRBV28 to TRBJ2-1, with 16 positions matching TRBD2. V shed 3 bases and J 9 bases; nucleotides not matched to a gene: 5. The CDR3 has 16 residues. CDR1 and CDR2 from the germline V gene are MDHEN and SYDVKM. CDR3 bases: TGTGCCAGCAGTTTCCAGGGACTAGCGGGAGGGCTTGAGCAGTTCTTC. It translates to CASSFQGLAGGLEQFF.

Here the CDR3 DNA reads TGTGCCAGTAGTATAGTAGCGGACAGGGGGCGCGACGAGCAGTACTTC. It codes for CASSIVADRGRDEQYF. This sequence joins TRBV19 and TRBJ2-7; the match to TRBD1 covers 11 bases. V trimming: 1 base; J trimming: 5 bases; junction bases outside the gene matches: 7. This CDR3 region has 16 residues. Germline values: CDR1 LNHDA, CDR2 SQIVND (reference sequence).

The chain uses TRBV7-2 and TRBJ1-2; D possibly corresponds to TRBD1 (5 bases). Germline values: CDR1 SGHTA, CDR2 FQGNSA. This CDR3 spans 13 amino acids. The V end lost 5 bases, the J end lost 6 bases, and 13 bases lay between the germline ends. CDR3 bases: TGTGCCAGCAGCGCCCAGGGCCCCAATGGCTACACCTTC. Protein sequence: CASSAQGPNGYTF.

The rearrangement links TRBV5-1 to TRBJ2-1; TRBD2 aligns across 11 bases. Germline CDR1 SGHRS, CDR2 YFSETQ. Losses at the gene ends were 4 bases for V and 12 bases for J; bases not matched to a gene: 12. CDR3 length: 15 amino acids. The CDR3 region has the DNA TGCGCCAGCAGCCAACCTAGCGGGGGGTCAGATAGGCAGTTCTTC. Protein sequence: CASSQPSGGSDRQFF.

V gene TRBV7-9 combines with J gene TRBJ2-5; TRBD2 agrees at 8 bases. Germline-derived CDR1 and CDR2 are SEHNR and FQNEAQ (reference sequence). The CDR3 consists of 15 residues. Unmatched junction bases numbered 10, after V lost 5 bases and J lost 5 bases. CDR3 sequence: CASSDPGLGAETQYF. The CDR3 DNA reads TGTGCCAGCAGCGACCCGGGACTAGGGGCGGAGACCCAGTACTTC.

The chain carries TRBV10-3 and TRBJ2-1, with 8 bases lining up with TRBD2. Germline V gene lookup returns CDR1 ENHRY and CDR2 SYGVKD. The CDR3 loop spans 14 amino acids. The V and J ends lost 8 bases and 9 bases, in that order; junction bases with no gene match: 12. This CDR3 is CAIEGRGDGGEQFF. For the CDR3, the DNA is TGTGCCATCGAGGGGCGGGGGGACGGAGGTGAGCAGTTCTTC.

V gene TRBV3-1 (or the pseudogene TRBV3-2) combines with J gene TRBJ2-1, with 8 positions matching TRBD2. The CDR3 extends over 15 amino acids. Germline CDR1 reads LGHDT; CDR2 reads YNNKEL (reference sequence). V was clipped by 2 bases and J by 7 bases; unmatched bases: 7. Here the CDR3 DNA reads TGTGCCAGCAGCCAATGGAGCGGGAGCGTGAATGAGCAGTTCTTC. It yields the protein CASSQWSGSVNEQFF.

In this sample, this clone turned up once. This sequence joins TRBV7-8 and TRBJ2-5, with 7 bases identical to TRBD1. Germline CDR1 is SGHVS and CDR2 is FQNEAQ. CDR3 length: 15 amino acids. V lost 3 bases and J lost 1; bases outside the gene matches: 5. Written as DNA, the CDR3 is TGTGCCAGCAGCTTGACCGGGACAGCCCAAGAGACCCAGTACTTC. Encoded protein: CASSLTGTAQETQYF.

The chain is built from TRBV28 and TRBJ1-2, with 9 bases identical to TRBD1. CDR1 is MDHEN and CDR2 is SYDVKM in the germline V gene. CDR3 length equals 15 residues. Trimming removed 5 bases from V and 7 bases from J; junction bases left unmatched: 11. CDR3 DNA: TGTGCCAGCAGTCCCAGGGGACAGGGATTTTCTGGCTACACCTTC. Encoded protein: CASSPRGQGFSGYTF.